Presented here are 28 T cell receptor beta chains from one specimen sequenced in a study of T cells in Graves' hyperthyroidism and ophthalmopathy (dated by TCRdb to between 2019 and 2020). To prepare the library, multiplex PCR was applied. Reads for this sample came from an Illumina HiSeq 2000. TCR beta CDR3 regions were amplified from RNA transcripts. For the first round of RT-PCR on the TCR CDR3, the HTBI primer set was used together with the Qiagen OneStep RT-PCR kit. The public reads were reprocessed in TCRdb via fastp at Q25 and MiXCR, keeping in-frame beta chains. When rows share a CDR3 protein, they turn into one entry using the most common DNA and genes. The sample includes under 350,000 distinct CDR3 sequences, with 21% observed a single time. Around half of the sample goes to the ten largest clones. Sequencing used blood. Source of these receptors: a woman aged 45-59 years with Graves' hyperthyroidism.

In this sample, this clonotype turned up many times. The chain couples TRBV29-1 to TRBJ1-4, with D possibly matching TRBD1 (5 bases). This CDR3 spans 16 amino acids. Per the germline V gene, CDR1 is SQVTM and CDR2 is ANQGSEA. The V end was cut by 4 bases, the J end by 5 bases, with 20 bases between. The CDR3 DNA sequence: TGCAGCGTTGTGGCGGGGCAGTCAGGGTCAAATGAAAAACTGTTTTTT. This encodes CSVVAGQSGSNEKLFF.

Ten or more counts support this clonotype. The chain carries TRBV12-3 or TRBV12-4 and TRBJ1-5, with D hard to call. This CDR3 comprises 13 residues. Trimming left V 10 bases short and J 1 base short, with 11 bases between. In DNA, the CDR3 is TGTGCCACCCGCCGGGGAAGCAATCAGCCCCAGCATTTT. It specifies CATRRGSNQPQHF.

This clonotype has a handful of counts. This chain connects TRBV6-1 to TRBJ2-1, with 9 bases that match TRBD1. CDR1 and CDR2 (germline): MNHNS, SASEGT. The trim removed 6 bases at V and 8 bases at J, leaving 11 bases unmatched. CDR3 length: 15 amino acids. The CDR3 DNA sequence: TGTGCCAGCAGACCCCCGGGACAGGGACAGCATGAGCAGTTCTTC. This encodes CASRPPGQGQHEQFF.

The rearrangement joins TRBV10-1 to TRBJ2-4; D could derive from TRBD1 or TRBD2 (5 bases each). Trimming took off 0 bases at V and 9 bases at J, with 18 bases between the two ends. Germline-derived CDR1 and CDR2 are WNHNN and SYGVQD (reference sequence). This CDR3 contains 16 residues. The CDR3 sequence: CASSESGTLERSIQYF. CDR3 in DNA: TGCGCCAGCAGTGAGTCTGGGACCCTAGAAAGAAGCATTCAGTACTTC.

The chain is built from TRBV28 and TRBJ1-6, with TRBD1 as a possible D gene (6 bases). The V gene's germline CDR1 is MDHEN and CDR2 SYDVKM. Trimming shortened V by 4 bases and J by 8 bases, and 24 bases separated the two germline ends. The CDR3 length is 18 residues. The CDR3 sequence is CASSSPGETGNRDSPLHF. The CDR3 bases are TGTGCCAGCAGTTCCCCGGGGGAAACAGGGAACCGCGATTCACCCCTCCACTTT.

Ten or more counts support this clonotype. This chain joins TRBV6-1 and TRBJ2-7; no reliable D call. Germline CDR1 reads MNHNS; CDR2 reads SASEGT. The CDR3 loop spans 13 amino acids. Trimming shortened V by 8 bases and J by 6 bases, and 17 bases separated the two germline ends. CDR3 loop: CASPFCKTAEQYF. DNA for the CDR3: TGTGCCAGCCCCTTTTGTAAGACTGCCGAGCAGTACTTC.

The rearrangement joins TRBV5-1 to TRBJ2-5; D is perhaps TRBD2 (6 bases). The CDR3 contains 16 residues. Trimming cost V 4 bases and J 3 bases, with 19 bases left between them. CDR1 and CDR2 from the germline V gene are SGHRS and YFSETQ. The CDR3 here is CASSPSVTVTKETQYF. CDR3 nucleotide sequence: TGCGCCAGCAGCCCTAGCGTAACAGTAACCAAAGAGACCCAGTACTTC.

The V call is TRBV3-1, the J call TRBJ2-3; 8 nucleotides align to TRBD2. Germline V gives CDR1 LGHDT, CDR2 YNNKEL (reference sequence). There are 15 residues in the CDR3. J was trimmed by 0 bases and V by 5 bases; bases with no gene match: 4. The CDR3 nucleotides are TGTGCCAGCAGCGCGGGACTAGTCAGCACAGATACGCAGTATTTT. It encodes CASSAGLVSTDTQYF.

The V and J genes are TRBV5-6 and TRBJ1-1; a weak D match, TRBD1 (5 bases). This CDR3 contains 14 residues. In germline, CDR1 is SGHDT, CDR2 YYEEEE. V lost 7 bases and J 0 bases, leaving 13 bases between the germline ends. The CDR3 DNA reads TGTGCCAGCCAGACAGCCCGAATGAACACTGAAGCTTTCTTT. As protein: CASQTARMNTEAFF.

This rearrangement joins TRBV2 to TRBJ1-1, with TRBD1 matching over 7 bases. The CDR3 runs to 13 residues. CDR1 is SNHLY, CDR2 FYNNEI, per germline. Unmatched junction bases numbered 5, after V lost 3 bases and J lost 7 bases. The CDR3 DNA sequence: TGTGCCAGCAGTGAGGTGGGACAGCTTGAAGCTTTCTTT. Its protein is CASSEVGQLEAFF. The variable domain in full, completed from reference TRBV2 and TRBJ1-1, reads EPEVTQTPSHQVTQMGQEVILRCVPISNHLYFYWYRQILGQKVEFLVSFYNNEISEKSEIFDDQFSVERPDGSNFTLKIRSTKLEDSAMYFCASSEVGQLEAFFGQGTRLTVV.

This clonotype was detected ten times or more. J is TRBJ1-6 and V is TRBV10-3; weak D call: TRBD1 (6 bases). V was clipped by 2 bases and J by 10 bases, with 9 bases between them. The CDR3 is 13 amino acids. The germline gives CDR1 ENHRY, CDR2 SYGVKD. DNA of the CDR3: TGTGCCATCAGTGAGATCGGGGGCTCACCCCTCCACTTT. This translates into CAISEIGGSPLHF.

This sequence joins TRBV6-1 and TRBJ1-1; D ambiguous. The V end lost 8 bases, the J end lost 4 bases, and 14 bases lay between the germline ends. Germline V gene data show CDR1 as MNHNS and CDR2 as SASEGT. The CDR3 spans 13 residues. The CDR3 bases are TGTGCCAGCCGCTCGGGCTCGCGCACTGAAGCTTTCTTT. This codes for CASRSGSRTEAFF.

Ten or more counts support this clonotype. The chain links TRBV15 to TRBJ2-3; D not certain. Germline V gene lookup returns CDR1 LNHNV and CDR2 YYDKDF (reference sequence). The CDR3 totals 15 residues. Trimming cost V 0 bases and J 2 bases, with 9 bases left between them. CDR3: CATSRELQTTDTQYF. In nucleotides, the CDR3 is TGTGCCACCAGCAGAGAGTTGCAGACCACAGATACGCAGTATTTT.

The chain joins TRBV28 to TRBJ1-1, with a possible D match to TRBD1 (5 bases). With 5 bases removed from V and 1 base from J, the gap between germline ends came to 20 bases. Per germline, CDR1 MDHEN and CDR2 SYDVKM. The CDR3 is 17 amino acids. The CDR3 protein is CASSKRGNNNPNTEAFF. The CDR3 nucleotides are TGTGCCAGCAGTAAACGGGGCAATAACAACCCGAACACTGAAGCTTTCTTT. The full variable domain, in which reference TRBV28 and TRBJ1-1 provide the parts outside the CDR3, is DVKVTQSSRYLVKRTGEKVFLECVQDMDHENMFWYRQDPGLGLRLIYFSYDVKMKEKGDIPEGYSVSREKKERFSLILESASTNQTSMYLCASSKRGNNNPNTEAFFGQGTRLTVV.

This clonotype came up many times. J is TRBJ2-7 and V is TRBV20-1; 7 nucleotides match TRBD1. The length of the CDR3 is 13 residues. Germline CDR1 reads DFQATT; CDR2 reads SNEGSKA (reference sequence). Trimming cost V 1 base and J 3 bases; bases outside gene matches: 3. In DNA form, the CDR3 reads TGCAGTGCTAGAGGACAGGGCGGCTACGAGCAGTACTTC. Protein: CSARGQGGYEQYF.

A remark on this clonotype: With a much larger clone just one base away, this may be a read error. The chain uses TRBV5-1 and TRBJ1-5; D uncertain. Germline-derived CDR1 and CDR2 are SGHRS and YFSETQ. The CDR3 extends over 13 amino acids. V was pared by 0 bases and J by 11 bases, with 12 bases between. CDR3 in DNA: TGCGCCAGCAGCTTGGGATCCGGGCAGTCCCAGCATTTT. This codes for CASSLGSGQSQHF.

This clonotype was detected ten times or more. CDR3 nucleotides: TGCGCCAGCAGCTTGGGGGACACCCGCAACTATGGCTACACCTTC. This codes for CASSLGDTRNYGYTF. This chain connects TRBV5-1 to TRBJ1-2; D perhaps matches TRBD1 (6 bases). This CDR3 contains 15 residues. The germline V and J ends were trimmed by 0 bases and 2 bases, with 11 bases remaining between them. Germline V gene lookup returns CDR1 SGHRS and CDR2 YFSETQ.

This clonotype was observed at least ten times. Here the CDR3 DNA reads TGCAGTGCTGCCGAGAGATGGGGGGGGAGCACCGGGGAGCTGTTTTTT. Its protein is CSAAERWGGSTGELFF. This rearrangement joins TRBV20-1 to TRBJ2-2; 7 nucleotides line up with TRBD2. V shed 5 bases, J shed 4 bases, and the junction held 13 bases outside the gene matches. The CDR3 loop spans 16 amino acids. Germline V lookup: CDR1 DFQATT, CDR2 SNEGSKA (reference sequence).

This clonotype was recorded a few times. The chain couples TRBV7-9 to TRBJ2-1; D call uncertain. The CDR3 is 15 residues long. Germline CDR1 and CDR2: SEHNR and FQNEAQ (reference sequence). V lost 0 bases and J 5 bases, leaving 11 bases between the germline ends. The CDR3 loop reads CASSLALGSDNEQFF. The DNA for the CDR3 is TGTGCCAGCAGCTTAGCCCTAGGATCTGACAATGAGCAGTTCTTC.

This clonotype was recorded at least ten times. V gene TRBV3-1 combines with J gene TRBJ1-2; D perhaps matches TRBD1 (6 bases). From germline, CDR1 is LGHDT and CDR2 YNNKEL (reference sequence). The CDR3 is made up of 15 amino acids. V was trimmed by 0 bases and J by 6 bases, leaving 14 bases between them. CDR3 in amino acids: CASSQEGGRFHGYTF. CDR3 bases: TGTGCCAGCAGCCAAGAAGGGGGGCGATTTCATGGCTACACCTTC.

This clonotype has a count of ten or more. The chain links TRBV2 to TRBJ1-5; D is ambiguous. V was trimmed by 8 bases and J by 0 bases, leaving 11 bases between them. CDR3 size: 14 residues. Per germline, CDR1 SNHLY and CDR2 FYNNEI. The CDR3 nucleotides are TGTGCCAGCCACCCCGAATCTAGCAATCAGCCCCAGCATTTT. Translation gives CASHPESSNQPQHF.

V is TRBV4-1 and J is TRBJ1-3; 8 bases line up with TRBD1. The CDR3 extends over 18 amino acids. V lost 1 base to trimming and J lost 3 bases; unmatched junction nucleotides: 11. Germline CDR1 reads MGHRA; CDR2 reads YSYEKL. CDR3 loop: CASSQGYFRGRGGNTIYF. CDR3 in DNA: TGCGCCAGCAGCCAAGGGTACTTCAGGGGGCGGGGTGGAAACACCATATATTTT.

This clonotype was seen a handful of times. The J gene is TRBJ1-4, the V gene TRBV6-5, with 7 nucleotides matching TRBD1. Germline loops: CDR1 MNHEY, CDR2 SVGAGI. The CDR3 consists of 15 residues. V was pared by 4 bases and J by 1 base, with 3 bases of the junction left unmatched. The chain's CDR3 is CASSWNRGTNEKLFF. The CDR3 region has the DNA TGTGCCAGCAGTTGGAACAGGGGAACTAATGAAAAACTGTTTTTT.

In its sample, this clonotype was seen many times. V gene TRBV6-1 combines with J gene TRBJ2-7, with 8 positions matching TRBD2. Unmatched junction bases numbered 8, after V lost 6 bases and J lost 4 bases. The CDR3 covers 14 residues. Germline V gives CDR1 MNHNS, CDR2 SASEGT. The CDR3: CASRPTSGLYEQYF. CDR3 DNA sequence: TGTGCCAGCAGACCCACTAGCGGCCTATACGAGCAGTACTTC.

The V gene is TRBV25-1, the J gene TRBJ1-1; the D gene is possibly TRBD1 (5 bases). The length of the CDR3 is 12 residues. In germline, CDR1 is MGHDK, CDR2 SYGVNS. Trimming removed 4 bases from V and 7 bases from J, with 10 bases in between. CDR3 coding DNA: TGTGCCAGCAGTGTGGGGCTGGGTGAAGCTTTCTTT. It yields the protein CASSVGLGEAFF.

This chain connects TRBV12-3 or TRBV12-4 to TRBJ1-5, with 10 positions matching TRBD1. V gave up 5 bases and J gave up 11 bases; unmatched junction bases: 15. This CDR3 is built from 16 residues. The CDR3 DNA reads as TGTGCCAGCAGTCCGCCGGGACAGGGGATCCTTGGGACCCAGCATTTT. Its protein product is CASSPPGQGILGTQHF.

This clonotype came up many times. The gene calls are TRBV7-2 and TRBJ2-1; 8 positions agree with TRBD2. From germline, CDR1 is SGHTA and CDR2 FQGNSA. The CDR3 runs to 15 residues. With V trimmed by 5 bases and J by 2 bases, 5 bases remained unmatched. CDR3 in amino acids: CASSPREVTYNEQFF. The CDR3 bases are TGTGCCAGCAGCCCGCGGGAGGTAACCTACAATGAGCAGTTCTTC. Full variable domain (rest looked up from reference TRBV7-2 and TRBJ2-1): GAGVSQSPSNKVTEKGKDVELRCDPISGHTALYWYRQSLGQGLEFLIYFQGNSAPDKSGLPSDRFSAERTGGSVSTLTIQRTQQEDSAVYLCASSPREVTYNEQFFGPGTRLTVL.

The chain employs TRBV27 and TRBJ1-3, with D unclear. There are 13 residues in the CDR3. Trimming shortened V by 3 bases and J by 3 bases, and 6 bases separated the two germline ends. In germline, CDR1 is MNHEY, CDR2 SMNVEV (reference sequence). The CDR3 DNA follows: TGTGCCAGCAGTTTTTGGAATGGAAACACCATATATTTT. Translation gives CASSFWNGNTIYF.